The TCR beta chain described here comes from a study of T-cell memory formation after mild COVID-19 (dated by TCRdb to about 2021). About the full investigation: TCR sequence clusters from the two donors were largely donor specific. The cohort was made up of two young adult volunteers, one female and one male, who were previously healthy. Longitudinal TCRalpha and TCRbeta repertoire sequencing tracked T-cell clones expanding and contracting after mild COVID-19 in a couple of donors. General study outcomes and caveats: The study included only a couple of mild cases, and larger cohorts that include severe cases with pre-infection samples were judged to be necessary. Contracting CD4+ clones were located mainly in the CM and EM memory subsets, whereas CD8+ clones were found to be enriched in EMRA. SARS-CoV-2 specificity was not confirmed for the second-wave clones peaking on day 37. Some responding clones were found in pre-infection memory, which suggests that pre-existing cross-reactive memory T cells took part in the SARS-CoV-2 response. Clones contracting from day 15 to 85 had balanced CD4/CD8 phenotypes, while a second wave expanding from day 15 to 37 was biased towards CD4+.

The CDR3 holds 13 amino acids from the cysteine to the phenylalanine. The sequence is cut down to CDR3 DNA, 39 bases in frame from base 1. The germline V gene yields MNHEY for CDR1 and SVGEGT for CDR2. Trimming accounts for 8 bases at V and 4 bases at J, while the number of junction bases matched to no gene is 5. TCRdb shows the sequencer as Illumina NovaSeq 6000. TCRalpha and TCRbeta cDNA libraries were built by 5'RACE with constant-segment primers, adding sample barcodes and unique molecular identifiers. Trizol reagent was used to extract RNA from every sample. The libraries were amplified in two PCR steps, and the second step added a second sample barcode and Illumina TruSeq adapters. Sequencing of the libraries was done on an Illumina NovaSeq, producing 2 x 150 bp paired-end reads. In the paper's pipeline: The reads were demultiplexed and collapsed into UMI-guided consensus sequences using migec v1.2.7. With mixcr v2.1.11, UMI consensuses were aligned to TRA and TRB V and J templates and assembled into clonotypes. A clonotype was counted as expanded or contracted only if both edgeR and NoisET called the change significant, with noise models trained on biological replicates. For edgeR calls, the cutoffs were a false discovery rate-adjusted p below 0.01 and a log2 fold-change threshold of 1. As an exploratory analysis of dynamics, PCA with hierarchical clustering was applied to max-normalized trajectories of the 1000 most abundant clonotypes. Each responding clone was given a CD4 or CD8 phenotype based on the CD4+ and CD8+ repertoires, which had been sequenced separately. Using fastp at Q25 and MiXCR, TCRdb reprocessed the public reads and kept productive beta chains. Each entry merges the rows of one CDR3 protein and shows their most common DNA and genes. TCRdb, not the authors, supplied the V and J calls. The sample has tens of thousands of distinct CDR3 sequences on record, under 8% of them singletons. Of the sample, approximately 29% falls within the top ten clones.

This clonotype was counted only a few times. Its binding antigen is unknown. No base-level quality is on record; no much larger clone is a single base apart. Ficoll-Paque density gradient centrifugation was the method used to isolate PBMCs. This TCR came from a man aged 18-30 years who had mild COVID-19 (a few samples of this study predate the infection). The sample titles of this study are shuffled in the database, so cell type and time point are left out; the donor was told from shared clones. The sequenced sample was PBMCs or a T cell subset sorted from them (not recorded which). The chain is assembled from TRBV6-2 or TRBV6-3 and TRBJ1-5, with TRBD1 matching 7 junction bases. The nucleotide sequence is given as TGTGCCAGCGCTAACAGGGGTAATCAGCCCCAGCATTTT. Its translation is CASANRGNQPQHF.